The 6 T cell receptor beta chains listed next were all sequenced from one sample in a study of a mutant IDH1 vaccine in newly diagnosed glioma. Noted time point: week 47, end of study. Every single dose of the vaccine, 300 ug of mutant IDH1 20-mer peptide, came with topical imiquimod. These receptors have no identified antigens. Sequenced by immunoSEQ multiplex PCR; TCRdb stores in-frame clones only, minus some. The top ten hold 5.3% of the sample, which has about 56,000 clones, about 71% seen once. Here the sequenced sample was PBMCs, taken from a glioma patient whose treatment included an IDH1 peptide vaccine. The receptor set was obtained from a man aged 50 or older with glioma.

V is TRBV12-1 and J is TRBJ2-7; TRBD2, the table's D call, lacks a check against the DNA. TRBV12-1 is a pseudogene. This CDR3 region has 13 residues. The CDR3 loop reads CASSWGGYYEQYF. CDR3 in DNA: TGTGCCAGCAGCTGGGGGGGATACTACGAGCAGTACTTC.

The chain joins TRBV29-1 to TRBJ2-1, with 11 nucleotides matching TRBD2. Germline CDR1 SQVTM, CDR2 ANQGSEA. The CDR3 sequence is 13 residues long. V lost 6 bases, J lost 8 bases, and 6 bases stayed unmatched. The CDR3 protein is CSVASGGIDEQFF. DNA for the CDR3: TGCAGCGTCGCTAGCGGGGGGATTGATGAGCAGTTCTTC.

The table lists this clone with a count of one. The V call is TRBV6-1, the J call TRBJ2-7; TRBD1 matches 9 bases. There are 13 residues in the CDR3. V lost 10 bases, J lost 6 bases, and 10 bases stayed unmatched. CDR1 is MNHNS and CDR2 is SASEGT in the germline V gene. CDR3 DNA sequence: TGTGCCACCATGCGGACAGGGGTGGGCGAGCAGTACTTC. This sequence encodes CATMRTGVGEQYF.

This sequence joins TRBV7-9 and TRBJ2-5; no clear D. V dropped 3 bases and J dropped 1 base, with 6 bases sitting between them. The CDR3 extends over 13 amino acids. In germline, CDR1 is SEHNR, CDR2 FQNEAQ (reference sequence). The CDR3 sequence: CASSLDGQETQYF. In DNA form, the CDR3 reads TGTGCCAGCAGCTTGGATGGCCAAGAGACCCAGTACTTC.

This chain connects TRBV4-2 to TRBJ2-5, with D possibly being TRBD2 (7 bases). CDR3 length: 15 amino acids. The germline V gene encodes CDR1 LGHNA and CDR2 YNFKEQ. V was cut by 0 bases and J by 5 bases, with 13 bases left in between. Here the CDR3 DNA reads TGTGCCAGCAGCCAAGACCGGGGGGCACGGGAGACCCAGTACTTC. Protein: CASSQDRGARETQYF.

The sample holds one count of this clone. The chain employs TRBV5-5 and TRBJ1-4; D uncertain. The ends were cut back, 2 bases at V and 2 bases at J, with 7 bases in the middle. The CDR3 spans 14 residues. Germline assignment: CDR1 SGHKS and CDR2 YYEKEE (reference sequence). The CDR3 DNA sequence: TGTGCCAGCAGCTTCGGCGCTACTAATGAAAAACTGTTTTTT. This encodes CASSFGATNEKLFF. The variable domain in full, completed from reference TRBV5-5 and TRBJ1-4, reads DAGVTQSPTHLIKTRGQQVTLRCSPISGHKSVSWYQQVLGQGPQFIFQYYEKEERGRGNFPDRFSARQFPNYSSELNVNALLLGDSALYLCASSFGATNEKLFFGSGTQLSVL.